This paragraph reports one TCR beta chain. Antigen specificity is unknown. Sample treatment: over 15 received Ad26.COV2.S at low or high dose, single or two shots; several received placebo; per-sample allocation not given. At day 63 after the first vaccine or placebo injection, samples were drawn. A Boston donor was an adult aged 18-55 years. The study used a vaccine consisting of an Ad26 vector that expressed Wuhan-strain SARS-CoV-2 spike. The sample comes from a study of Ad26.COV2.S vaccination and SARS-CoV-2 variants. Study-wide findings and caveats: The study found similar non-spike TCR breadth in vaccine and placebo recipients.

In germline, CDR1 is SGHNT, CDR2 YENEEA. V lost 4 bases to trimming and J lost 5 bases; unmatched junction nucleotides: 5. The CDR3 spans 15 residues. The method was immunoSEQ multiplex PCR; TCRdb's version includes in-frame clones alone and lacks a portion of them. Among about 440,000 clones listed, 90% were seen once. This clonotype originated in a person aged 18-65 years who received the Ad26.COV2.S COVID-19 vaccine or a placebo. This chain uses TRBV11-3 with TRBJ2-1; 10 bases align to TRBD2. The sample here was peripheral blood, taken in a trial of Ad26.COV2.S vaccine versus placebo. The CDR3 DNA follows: TGTGCCAGCAGCTCTCGGACTAGCGGCGACAATGAGCAGTTCTTC. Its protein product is CASSSRTSGDNEQFF. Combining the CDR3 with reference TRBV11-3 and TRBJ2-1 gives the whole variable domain EAGVVQSPRYKIIEKKQPVAFWCNPISGHNTLYWYLQNLGQGPELLIRYENEEAVDDSQLPKDRFSAERLKGVDSTLKIQPAELGDSAVYLCASSSRTSGDNEQFFGPGTRLTVL.